This T cell receptor beta chain was documented in a study of PD-L1 blockade in urothelial cancer. Study at large: Earlier, patients had received 0 to 3 chemotherapy regimens. Samples came from 3 weeks, at the second dose, and 6 weeks into treatment.

Into every PCR, synthetic TCR analog templates were spiked. Libraries were prepared by immunoSEQ multiplex PCR; TCRdb keeps only in-frame clonotypes and omits some of them. This sample has some 65,000 clones, with 81% found just once. Study observations and caveats: More expansion of tumor-associated blood clones, seen at 3 weeks, marked durable-benefit patients.

Time point noted: pretreatment peripheral blood. Worth noting for this clone: No antigen is known for it.

This clonotype was sampled from an older man with urothelial cancer. The specimen comprised PBMCs, sampled around atezolizumab (anti-PD-L1) treatment.

CDR3 nucleotide sequence: TGTGCCAGCAGTGGGGCGCGACGGGGTACCCAGTACTTC. Translation: CASSGARRGTQYF. J is TRBJ2-5 and V is TRBV6-1, with D possibly being TRBD2 (5 bases). V gave up 4 bases and J gave up 8 bases, with 14 bases separating them. Germline V CDR1 and CDR2: MNHNS, SASEGT. This CDR3 contains 13 residues.